This T cell receptor beta chain was sequenced for a study of OX40 agonist ivuxolimab in advanced cancers. Study-level points and caveats: Doses of 0.1 to 3.0 mg/kg were accompanied by clonal expansion of CD4+ and CD8+ blood T cells by week 6. CD8+ T cells were the subset that, on average, had more expanded clones than CD4+.

Comments on this clone: Antigen: not known.

TCRdb keeps only in-frame clones here, not all; method: immunoSEQ multiplex PCR. The table includes about 65,000 clones, around nine tenths detected once. The source material was CD4+ or CD8+ T cells sorted from blood, sampled in a trial of the OX40 agonist ivuxolimab. This TCR came from an adult with an advanced solid tumor such as melanoma, head and neck, liver or kidney cancer.

The CDR3 DNA sequence: TGTGCCATCAGTAAAACAGGGGAGAATGAGCAGTTCTTC. Translating it yields CAISKTGENEQFF. V usage is TRBV10-3 and J usage is TRBJ2-1, with TRBD1 identical over 7 bases. CDR1 and CDR2 (germline): ENHRY, SYGVKD. The CDR3 is 13 amino acids. Losses at the gene ends were 5 bases for V and 7 bases for J; bases not matched to a gene: 5.